This TCR beta chain was documented in a study of T cell changes during pregnancy in multiple sclerosis. Trimming removed 5 bases from V and 3 bases from J, with 23 bases in between. The CDR3 contains 18 residues. The germline V gene has CDR1 SEHNR and CDR2 FQNEAQ (reference sequence). The protocol was immunoSEQ multiplex PCR, while the TCRdb copy is restricted to in-frame clones and leaves out a portion. The repertoire holds 65,000 to 85,000 clones, with around 90% as singletons. This chain joins TRBV7-9 and TRBJ1-5; D remains unclear. The input for sequencing was peripheral blood, taken after pregnancy. The sequence derives from a female donor with multiple sclerosis, enrolled in a pregnancy study. CDR3 in DNA: TGTGCCAGCAGCAGCCGGGCCCCAGGCCAGCGGGACAATCAGCCCCAGCATTTT. It specifies CASSSRAPGQRDNQPQHF.